This T cell receptor (beta chain) was identified in a study of T-cell memory formation after mild COVID-19. UMIs and sample barcodes were carried by the TCR alpha and TCR beta cDNA libraries that 5'RACE produced using constant-segment primers. TCRdb called the 5' RACE reads again in MiXCR, with one record for every CDR3 protein. This table holds 150,000 to 200,000 distinct CDR3 sequences, around 10% found once. Regarding the study as a whole: In pre-infection memory, a portion of responding clones appeared, which suggested that cross-reactive memory joined.

This clonotype was seen more than once but under ten times. As yet, its antigen is unknown. The CDR3 is made up of 14 amino acids. Germline CDR1 and CDR2: MGHRA and YSYEKL. Trimming removed 0 bases at V and 7 bases at J, with 12 bases between. The TCR comes from a man aged 18 to 29 who had mild COVID-19 (a few samples of this study predate the infection). Cell type and time point are not known. J is TRBJ2-5 and V is TRBV4-1, with D unclear. Material for sequencing was PBMCs or a T cell subset sorted from them (not recorded which). CDR3 residues: CASSQEGGGGTQYF. The CDR3 DNA reads as TGCGCCAGCAGCCAAGAGGGCGGTGGTGGGACCCAGTACTTC.